The source of this TCR beta chain is a study of human T cells and chemical hapten exposure. TCRdb used MiXCR to reprocess the RACE reads, holding one entry per CDR3 protein. The sample contains more than 70,000 distinct CDR3 sequences, about 10% of which appear only once. This clonotype was detected a few times. This CDR3 contains 15 residues. Trimming pared 5 bases from V and 5 bases from J, leaving 18 bases between. From germline, CDR1 is KGHSH and CDR2 LQKENI. Specified time point: patch test 1, 2 weeks after DPC sensitization. Described treatment: therapeutic diphenylcyclopropenone sensitization with weekly scalp DPC.

This rearrangement joins TRBV18 to TRBJ1-2, with D perhaps matching TRBD1 (5 bases). Material: whole blood, obtained in connection with sensitization to the hapten diphenylcyclopropenone (DPC). The sequence derives from a woman aged 55-69 years with alopecia areata. Some clones in this sample may be carry-over from other donors' samples. The CDR3 nucleotides read TGTGCCAGCTCAGCAGTGGGGCGGACGGATTATGGCTACACCTTC. Encoded protein: CASSAVGRTDYGYTF.